The 30 T cell receptor beta chains below all came from one sample that was sequenced in a study of cytomegalovirus exposure and HLA in healthy donors. It was with 60 Vbeta and 13 Jbeta primers that the PCR ran. Generated by immunoSEQ multiplex PCR, the TCRdb table keeps only in-frame clones and is missing some. The sample has some 140,000 clones, less than 85% seen once; the top ten hold 1.5%. The material sequenced was PBMCs. The receptors were gathered from a man aged 40-50 years in good health and CMV-seronegative.

The chain combines TRBV6-6 with TRBJ1-5; no definite D call. Trimming cost V 1 base and J 4 bases, with 11 bases left between them. The CDR3 consists of 15 residues. The V gene's germline CDR1 is MNHNY and CDR2 SVGAGI (reference sequence). The CDR3 here is CASSYLLGANQPQHF. In nucleotides, the CDR3 is TGTGCCAGCAGTTACTTACTGGGAGCTAATCAGCCCCAGCATTTT.

The chain recombines TRBV4-3 with TRBJ2-3, with D perhaps matching TRBD2 (5 bases). With 0 bases removed from V and 4 bases from J, the gap between germline ends came to 14 bases. Germline V gene lookup returns CDR1 LGHNA and CDR2 YSLEER. CDR3 length: 16 residues. CDR3 DNA sequence: TGCGCCAGCAGCCAAGAATATGTAGCGTCCCCAGATACGCAGTATTTT. Translation gives CASSQEYVASPDTQYF.

In this sample, this clone turned up a few times. The V gene is TRBV28, the J gene TRBJ1-5; D is unresolved. This CDR3 region has 12 residues. V gave up 10 bases and J gave up 6 bases, with 13 bases separating them. CDR1 is MDHEN, CDR2 SYDVKM, per germline. In nucleotides, the CDR3 is TGTGCCACTCTATCTACGGGTCAGCCCCAGCATTTT. Its protein product is CATLSTGQPQHF.

CDR3 coding DNA: TGTGCCAGCAGCTTCGGACAGGGAGGGTACAATGAGCAGTTCTTC. Translation gives CASSFGQGGYNEQFF. The chain joins TRBV11-3 to TRBJ2-1, with D tentatively TRBD1 (8 bases). CDR1 is SGHNT, CDR2 YENEEA, per germline. With 3 bases removed from V and 4 bases from J, the gap between germline ends came to 13 bases. This CDR3 region has 15 residues. The variable domain in full, with the rest retrieved from reference TRBV11-3 and TRBJ2-1, is EAGVVQSPRYKIIEKKQPVAFWCNPISGHNTLYWYLQNLGQGPELLIRYENEEAVDDSQLPKDRFSAERLKGVDSTLKIQPAELGDSAVYLCASSFGQGGYNEQFFGPGTRLTVL.

The chain carries TRBV6-6 and TRBJ2-1, with TRBD2 matching 12 bases. Per germline, CDR1 MNHNY and CDR2 SVGAGI (reference sequence). With V trimmed by 2 bases and J by 8 bases, 4 bases remained unmatched. The CDR3 totals 15 residues. The CDR3 is CASSYVASGGDEQFF. Here the CDR3 DNA reads TGTGCCAGCAGTTACGTGGCTAGCGGGGGGGATGAGCAGTTCTTC.

This chain links TRBV7-6 with TRBJ2-3; D is perhaps TRBD1 (5 bases). The germline gives CDR1 SGHVS, CDR2 FNYEAQ. V lost 5 bases and J 6 bases, leaving 12 bases between the germline ends. This CDR3 contains 13 residues. The CDR3 loop is CASSGRVQDTQYF. In DNA, the CDR3 is TGTGCCAGCAGCGGCAGGGTTCAGGATACGCAGTATTTT.

A single count supports this clone. V and J are TRBV5-6 and TRBJ1-1; tentatively, D is TRBD1 (6 bases). V lost 5 bases, J lost 3 bases, and 14 bases lay in between. Germline V lookup: CDR1 SGHDT, CDR2 YYEEEE. There are 14 residues in the CDR3. The CDR3 bases are TGTGCCAGCAGGGTAGGACAGTTGGACACTGAAGCTTTCTTT. It is translated as CASRVGQLDTEAFF. Full variable domain (rest looked up from reference TRBV5-6 and TRBJ1-1): DAGVTQSPTHLIKTRGQQVTLRCSPKSGHDTVSWYQQALGQGPQFIFQYYEEEERQRGNFPDRFSGHQFPNYSSELNVNALLLGDSALYLCASRVGQLDTEAFFGQGTRLTVV.

The chain combines TRBV5-6 with TRBJ2-5; the match to TRBD1 covers 7 bases. Germline CDR1 SGHDT, CDR2 YYEEEE. The ends lost 1 base at V and 5 bases at J; junction bases unmatched: 5. The CDR3 is 14 residues long. CDR3 loop: CASSLRGGRETQYF. CDR3 bases: TGTGCCAGCAGCTTGCGAGGGGGCAGGGAGACCCAGTACTTC.

This sequence joins TRBV5-4 and TRBJ2-5; 9 positions agree with TRBD2. V trimming: 4 bases; J trimming: 0 bases; junction bases outside the gene matches: 4. Per germline, CDR1 SGHNT and CDR2 YYREEE (reference sequence). CDR3 length equals 15 residues. Here the CDR3 DNA reads TGTGCCAGCAGCCCTCTAGCGGGGAACCAAGAGACCCAGTACTTC. Encoded protein: CASSPLAGNQETQYF.

The rearrangement joins TRBV5-5 to TRBJ1-1; D may be TRBD1 (5 bases). Germline assignment: CDR1 SGHKS and CDR2 YYEKEE (reference sequence). The V end was cut by 0 bases, the J end by 11 bases, with 14 bases between. The CDR3 runs to 13 residues. The CDR3 DNA follows: TGTGCCAGCAGCTTGGTTCTCGGACAACGGGCTTTCTTT. This sequence encodes CASSLVLGQRAFF.

The rearrangement joins TRBV6-6 to TRBJ1-2; maybe TRBD1 (6 bases). This CDR3 comprises 15 residues. V shed 2 bases and J shed 2 bases, with 12 bases lying between them. Per the germline V gene, CDR1 is MNHNY and CDR2 is SVGAGI (reference sequence). CDR3 sequence: CASSYGQSFNYGYTF. The CDR3, as DNA: TGTGCCAGCAGTTACGGACAGAGCTTCAACTATGGCTACACCTTC.

The chain uses TRBV7-8 and TRBJ1-5; D gene ambiguous. V gave up 6 bases and J gave up 0 bases, with 15 bases separating them. Germline V lookup: CDR1 SGHVS, CDR2 FQNEAQ. This CDR3 spans 16 amino acids. The CDR3 bases are TGTGCCAGCAGAGAGAGTGGAGTTTATAGCAATCAGCCCCAGCATTTT. Encoded protein: CASRESGVYSNQPQHF.

This clone was found a few times. This chain links TRBV7-3 with TRBJ2-2, with D possibly matching TRBD1 (6 bases). The CDR3 has 16 amino acids. CDR1 and CDR2 from the germline V gene are SGHTA and FQGTGA. The germline V and J ends were trimmed by 4 bases and 8 bases, with 20 bases remaining between them. CDR3 bases: TGTGCCAGCAGCTCTATAACAGGGAGAGCTAGGGGGGAGCTGTTTTTT. Protein: CASSSITGRARGELFF.

This chain links TRBV9 with TRBJ1-4; 9 bases are shared with TRBD1. Germline V CDR1 and CDR2: SGDLS, YYNGEE. The CDR3 has 17 amino acids. Trimming at V came to 3 bases and at J to 8 bases, leaving 14 bases not matched to a gene. As DNA, the CDR3 is TGTGCCAGCAGCGATGCCCTCCCGGGACAGGGAGGCGAAAAACTGTTTTTT. Translated, it gives CASSDALPGQGGEKLFF.

The gene calls are TRBV28 and TRBJ2-3; no definite D call. Germline CDR1 reads MDHEN; CDR2 reads SYDVKM. This CDR3 is 16 amino acids long. Trimming stripped 5 bases from V and 0 bases from J, with 15 bases between. CDR3 region: CASSPPPSISTDTQYF. The CDR3 DNA follows: TGTGCCAGCAGTCCGCCCCCTTCTATTAGCACAGATACGCAGTATTTT.

The chain carries TRBV27 and TRBJ1-5; perhaps TRBD1 as D (6 bases). The V end was cut by 4 bases, the J end by 9 bases, with 10 bases between. This CDR3 comprises 12 residues. Germline V lookup: CDR1 MNHEY, CDR2 SMNVEV (reference sequence). CDR3 amino acids: CASSSTGRPQHF. CDR3 in DNA: TGTGCCAGCAGTTCCACAGGGCGGCCCCAGCATTTT.

The chain couples TRBV19 to TRBJ2-5, with 7 bases fitting TRBD1. Trimming took 5 bases from V and 3 from J; bases not matched to a gene: 6. Looked up from germline, CDR1 is LNHDA and CDR2 is SQIVND (reference sequence). The CDR3 is 14 residues long. CDR3: CASSPRGTEETQYF. CDR3 bases: TGTGCCAGTAGTCCAAGAGGGACAGAAGAGACCCAGTACTTC.

The chain is built from TRBV7-3 and TRBJ2-3, with D maybe TRBD1 (6 bases). V lost 1 base and J 2 bases, leaving 7 bases between the germline ends. CDR1 is SGHTA and CDR2 is FQGTGA in the germline V gene. CDR3 length: 14 amino acids. The CDR3 sequence: CASSLNRVTDTQYF. DNA for the CDR3: TGTGCCAGCAGCTTAAACAGGGTCACAGATACGCAGTATTTT.

This clone was observed a single time. This chain connects TRBV7-8 to TRBJ1-1; D uncertain. CDR1 and CDR2 from the germline V gene are SGHVS and FQNEAQ. This CDR3 is 14 amino acids long. V lost 6 bases to trimming and J lost 1 base, with 12 bases between them. CDR3 coding DNA: TGTGCCAGCAGTTCGACATCCGCGAACACTGAAGCTTTCTTT. It specifies CASSSTSANTEAFF.

The chain links TRBV6-1 to TRBJ2-7; D uncertain. Trimming pared 7 bases from V and 0 bases from J, leaving 10 bases between. Germline V lookup: CDR1 MNHNS, CDR2 SASEGT. CDR3 length: 13 amino acids. In DNA, the CDR3 is TGTGCCAGCACAGTACGGAGCTCCTACGAGCAGTACTTC. As protein: CASTVRSSYEQYF.

To note about this clone: Distinct nucleotide sequences in the sample also encode this CDR3. The genes are TRBV19 and TRBJ2-1; weak D call: TRBD1 (5 bases). The V and J ends lost 5 bases and 4 bases respectively, with 9 bases between them. CDR3 size: 13 residues. CDR1 and CDR2 from the germline V gene are LNHDA and SQIVND (reference sequence). The CDR3, as DNA: TGTGCCAGTAGTGGCGACAGTTACAATGAGCAGTTCTTC. Translated: CASSGDSYNEQFF.

The CDR3 bases are TGCGCCAGCAGCCAAGATGCGGCGCCCGGGGGGGTCAATGAGCAGTTCTTC. This codes for CASSQDAAPGGVNEQFF. The rearrangement joins TRBV4-3 to TRBJ2-1, with TRBD2 identical over 8 bases. The length of the CDR3 is 17 residues. The V and J ends lost 0 bases and 6 bases, in that order; junction bases with no gene match: 10. From germline, CDR1 is LGHNA and CDR2 YSLEER.

The chain recombines TRBV19 with TRBJ2-7; D perhaps matches TRBD2 (6 bases). CDR1 is LNHDA, CDR2 SQIVND, per germline (reference sequence). Trimming left V 1 base short and J 2 bases short, with 15 bases between. This CDR3 is built from 16 residues. DNA of the CDR3: TGTGCCAGTAGTATAGGAGTGGGGGGAATGGCCTACGAGCAGTACTTC. It encodes CASSIGVGGMAYEQYF. Drawing the rest from reference TRBV19 and TRBJ2-7, the complete variable domain is DGGITQSPKYLFRKEGQNVTLSCEQNLNHDAMYWYRQDPGQGLRLIYYSQIVNDFQKGDIAEGYSVSREKKESFPLTVTSAQKNPTAFYLCASSIGVGGMAYEQYFGPGTRLTVT.

The chain joins TRBV6-6 to TRBJ2-6, with unresolved D. The CDR3 contains 14 residues. V lost 3 bases and J 2 bases, leaving 5 bases between the germline ends. The germline CDR1 and CDR2 sequences are MNHNY and SVGAGI (reference sequence). CDR3 sequence reads: CASSYRAGANVLTF. In DNA, the CDR3 is TGTGCCAGCAGTTATAGAGCTGGGGCCAACGTCCTGACTTTC.

In its sample, this clone was seen a few times. This chain links TRBV27 with TRBJ2-3; 10 bases are shared with TRBD2. V gave up 4 bases and J gave up 6 bases; unmatched junction bases: 7. The CDR3 sequence is 15 residues long. The germline CDR1 and CDR2 sequences are MNHEY and SMNVEV (reference sequence). CDR3 sequence reads: CASSSNRLAGDTQYF. The CDR3 bases are TGTGCCAGCAGTTCCAATCGACTAGCGGGTGATACGCAGTATTTT.

V and J are TRBV19 and TRBJ2-3, with a possible D match to TRBD2 (6 bases). Germline CDR1 and CDR2: LNHDA and SQIVND (reference sequence). Deletions cut 6 bases from V and 6 bases from J, with 13 bases between. This CDR3 has 13 amino acids. In DNA, the CDR3 is TGTGCCAGTAGCCAGGCCCGGGGGGATACGCAGTATTTT. Its protein is CASSQARGDTQYF.

The chain carries TRBV2 and TRBJ1-3; D call uncertain. The V end was cut by 0 bases, the J end by 0 bases, with 18 bases between. The V gene's germline CDR1 is SNHLY and CDR2 FYNNEI. The CDR3 length is 19 residues. Written as DNA, the CDR3 is TGTGCCAGCAGTGAAGCTTGGGTGCAGGAACGCCGCTCTGGAAACACCATATATTTT. Amino acid sequence: CASSEAWVQERRSGNTIYF.

This chain links TRBV5-1 with TRBJ2-5; TRBD1 matches at 7 bases. CDR1 and CDR2 (germline): SGHRS, YFSETQ. V lost 4 bases and J lost 2; bases outside the gene matches: 5. This CDR3 region has 14 residues. The CDR3 here is CASSPTTGQETQYF. DNA of the CDR3: TGCGCCAGCAGCCCTACGACAGGGCAAGAGACCCAGTACTTC.

In DNA form, the CDR3 reads TGTGCCATCAGTGAGTGGAGTAGCGGGGGAACAGATACGCAGTATTTT. This translates into CAISEWSSGGTDTQYF. The V gene is TRBV10-3, the J gene TRBJ2-3, with TRBD2 matching over 9 bases. The CDR3 consists of 16 residues. J lost 3 bases, V lost 1 base, and 5 bases had no gene match. Germline V gene lookup returns CDR1 ENHRY and CDR2 SYGVKD.

This sequence joins TRBV6-1 and TRBJ2-1, with D maybe TRBD1 (7 bases). This CDR3 has 13 residues. V lost 8 bases, J lost 7 bases, and 15 bases lay in between. The germline CDR1 and CDR2 sequences are MNHNS and SASEGT. This CDR3 is CASRFRGVNEQFF. CDR3 sequence (DNA): TGTGCCAGCCGATTCAGGGGGGTGAATGAGCAGTTCTTC.